Presented here are 29 T cell receptor beta chains from one specimen sequenced in a study of metastatic and nonmetastatic thyroid tumors. Via MiXCR, TCRdb re-called the PCR reads. The table lists 33,000 or so clones, roughly a fifth of them singletons. Each patient came to thyroid surgery without any prior treatment (of any kind). The specimen was blood. These receptors all come from a female donor with papillary thyroid cancer or a benign thyroid nodule (not recorded which). Some clones in this sample may be carry-over from other donors' samples.

This clone was seen a handful of times. The chain is built from TRBV2 and TRBJ2-7, with 9 bases identical to TRBD1. CDR1 and CDR2 from the germline V gene are SNHLY and FYNNEI. This CDR3 region has 15 residues. Trimming took 6 bases from V and 3 from J; bases not matched to a gene: 9. Written as DNA, the CDR3 is TGTGCCAGCAGCGCCTCCCCGGGACAGGGCTACGAGCAGTACTTC. Encoded protein: CASSASPGQGYEQYF.

The chain is built from TRBV12-3 or TRBV12-4 and TRBJ1-1, with D possibly TRBD1 on 5 matching bases. The CDR3 has 13 amino acids. V lost 4 bases and J 4 bases, leaving 10 bases between the germline ends. Here the CDR3 reads CASSSTGGTEAFF. DNA of the CDR3: TGTGCCAGCAGTTCAACTGGGGGCACTGAAGCTTTCTTT.

Relative to its sample, this clone is medium-sized. The CDR3 reads CASSYAGRGYQPQHF. In DNA, the CDR3 is TGTGCCAGCAGTTACGCCGGGAGGGGGTATCAGCCCCAGCATTTT. This chain connects TRBV6-2 or TRBV6-3 to TRBJ1-5, with a tentative D call TRBD1 (6 bases). This CDR3 is 15 amino acids long. Trimming shortened V by 2 bases and J by 5 bases, and 13 bases separated the two germline ends. Germline V gives CDR1 MNHEY, CDR2 SVGEGT.

This clone was observed many times. The chain has TRBV11-2 and TRBJ2-2, with D unclear. Trimming removed 0 bases from V and 6 bases from J, with 8 bases in between. The CDR3 sequence is 14 residues long. In germline, CDR1 is SGHAT, CDR2 FQNNGV. The CDR3 region has the DNA TGTGCCAGCAGCTTAGACTTTTGGGCCGGGGAGCTGTTTTTT. Its protein product is CASSLDFWAGELFF.

This clone was seen many times. V is TRBV7-2 and J is TRBJ1-2, with D unclear. The CDR3 is 15 amino acids. Germline V gene sequence: CDR1 SGHTA, CDR2 FQGNSA. Trimming cost V 6 bases and J 8 bases, with 22 bases left between them. DNA for the CDR3: TGTGCCAGCAGTCCGTACGGCTACGAGGCTCGGGGCTACACCTTC. Its translation: CASSPYGYEARGYTF.

This clone showed up just a few times. The chain couples TRBV6-1 to TRBJ2-3; 8 bases align to TRBD2. The germline V gene encodes CDR1 MNHNS and CDR2 SASEGT. With V trimmed by 6 bases and J by 4 bases, 0 bases remained unmatched. The CDR3 runs 12 residues. Here the CDR3 reads CASRTSADTQYF. The DNA for the CDR3 is TGTGCCAGCAGGACTAGCGCAGATACGCAGTATTTT.

This clone was counted at least ten times. CDR3 in DNA: TGCGCCAGCAGCTTAACGGGACAGGGTGGTCAGCCCCAGCATTTT. It codes for CASSLTGQGGQPQHF. This sequence joins TRBV5-1 and TRBJ1-5; 9 bases fit TRBD1. CDR3 length equals 15 residues. With V trimmed by 2 bases and J by 6 bases, 6 bases remained unmatched. Looked up from germline, CDR1 is SGHRS and CDR2 is YFSETQ.

This clone was seen many times. A much bigger clone sits one base away, suggesting this may be a read error. The chain links TRBV5-1 to TRBJ2-7; D is possibly TRBD1 or TRBD2 (6 bases each). V was pared by 4 bases and J by 5 bases, with 16 bases between. Looked up from germline, CDR1 is SGHRS and CDR2 is YFSETQ. CDR3 length: 14 amino acids. CDR3 protein: CASSVAMGGHEQYF. The DNA of the CDR3 is TGCGCCAGCAGCGTGGCCATGGGGGGCCACGAGCAGTACTTC.

This clone ranks as medium-sized (0.01 to 0.1%). The rearrangement links TRBV6-1 to TRBJ2-7; 10 bases map to TRBD1. Unmatched junction bases numbered 14, after V lost 10 bases and J lost 5 bases. Germline V gene data show CDR1 as MNHNS and CDR2 as SASEGT. The length of the CDR3 is 15 residues. The CDR3 region has the DNA TGTGCCACCGATACCCCGGGACAGGGGACCGACGAGCAGTACTTC. This translates into CATDTPGQGTDEQYF.

Sample share makes this clone medium-sized. V is TRBV11-2 and J is TRBJ1-2; the D gene is possibly TRBD1 (6 bases). V dropped 5 bases and J dropped 0 bases, with 10 bases sitting between them. The V gene's germline CDR1 is SGHAT and CDR2 FQNNGV. The CDR3 extends over 14 amino acids. The CDR3 is CASSGRQANYGYTF. The CDR3 region has the DNA TGTGCCAGCAGCGGGAGACAGGCTAACTATGGCTACACCTTC.

This clone was counted at least ten times. The chain couples TRBV20-1 to TRBJ1-6; D is undetermined. Germline V lookup: CDR1 DFQATT, CDR2 SNEGSKA (reference sequence). This CDR3 region has 13 residues. V lost 4 bases and J 6 bases, leaving 10 bases between the germline ends. CDR3: CSATGGSNSPLHF. The CDR3 region has the DNA TGCAGTGCTACCGGAGGAAGTAATTCACCCCTCCACTTT.

The chain links TRBV5-1 to TRBJ2-3, with 9 bases aligning to TRBD1. This CDR3 is 16 amino acids long. CDR1 and CDR2 from the germline V gene are SGHRS and YFSETQ. V dropped 2 bases and J dropped 4; count of bases not matched to a gene: 8. CDR3 amino acids: CASSFEQGARADTQYF. The CDR3 DNA is TGCGCCAGCAGCTTCGAACAGGGGGCTAGGGCAGATACGCAGTATTTT.

V is TRBV6-1 and J is TRBJ1-2, with TRBD1 as a possible D gene (5 bases). The CDR3 consists of 13 residues. Trimming took off 2 bases at V and 4 bases at J, with 8 bases between the two ends. Germline CDR1 MNHNS, CDR2 SASEGT. The CDR3: CASSEMRGYGYTF. The CDR3 bases are TGTGCCAGCAGTGAAATGAGGGGCTATGGCTACACCTTC.

This clone is termed medium-sized. The chain combines TRBV6-1 with TRBJ2-7; the D gene is possibly TRBD1 (6 bases). CDR3 length equals 14 residues. The V end lost 6 bases, the J end lost 0 bases, and 12 bases lay between the germline ends. Germline CDR1 is MNHNS and CDR2 is SASEGT. CDR3: CASSLDRSSYEQYF. In nucleotides, the CDR3 is TGTGCCAGCAGCCTAGACAGGAGCTCCTACGAGCAGTACTTC.

This clone was counted ten times or more. The gene calls are TRBV7-2 and TRBJ2-3; TRBD2 matches 14 bases. Germline CDR1 reads SGHTA; CDR2 reads FQGNSA. The CDR3 consists of 17 residues. V lost 3 bases to trimming and J lost 3 bases; unmatched junction nucleotides: 5. This CDR3 is CASSLGGTSGGTDTQYF. The CDR3 nucleotides are TGTGCCAGCAGCTTGGGGGGGACTAGCGGGGGTACAGATACGCAGTATTTT.

At least ten counts were recorded for this clone. The rearrangement joins TRBV14 to TRBJ2-2; the D gene is possibly TRBD1 (6 bases). Trimming stripped 4 bases from V and 3 bases from J, with 15 bases between. Germline V CDR1 and CDR2: SGHDN, FVKESK. CDR3 length equals 16 residues. CDR3 nucleotides: TGTGCCAGCAGCCCCCCAGGGGCATTTGACACCGGGGAGCTGTTTTTT. Amino acids: CASSPPGAFDTGELFF.

This clone was seen at least ten times. The rearrangement uses TRBV20-1 and TRBJ1-4; D is uncertain. The CDR3 is 16 amino acids. Germline CDR1 DFQATT, CDR2 SNEGSKA (reference sequence). V lost 2 bases and J 8 bases, leaving 21 bases between the germline ends. The CDR3 spells CSARPLEGTLVEKLFF. In DNA, the CDR3 is TGCAGTGCTAGACCCCTGGAGGGAACACTCGTGGAAAAACTGTTTTTT.

To note about this clone: This sequence may be a read error, since a much larger clone differs from it by one base. This rearrangement joins TRBV25-1 to TRBJ1-6; D is uncertain. CDR3 length equals 11 residues. Germline V gives CDR1 MGHDK, CDR2 SYGVNS. The CDR3 DNA is TGTGCCAGCAGTGTACGTATCCCCCACAACTTT. Translated, it gives CASSVRIPHNF.

Ten or more counts support this clone. This chain connects TRBV20-1 to TRBJ1-1, with D possibly TRBD1 on 5 matching bases. Between the trimmed V and J ends, which lost 2 bases and 2 bases, there was a span of 18 bases. Germline-derived CDR1 and CDR2 are DFQATT and SNEGSKA (reference sequence). This CDR3 has 16 residues. In DNA form, the CDR3 reads TGCAGTGCTAGACCTTTCGGGCAGGGAATCAACACTGAAGCTTTCTTT. This sequence encodes CSARPFGQGINTEAFF.

This clone was seen a handful of times. Here the CDR3 reads CASSIEGGEQYF. Here the CDR3 DNA reads TGTGCCAGTAGTATTGAGGGGGGCGAGCAGTACTTC. The genes are TRBV19 and TRBJ2-7; the D gene could be TRBD1 or TRBD2 (6 bases each). The germline V gene has CDR1 LNHDA and CDR2 SQIVND (reference sequence). V was shortened by 3 bases and J by 6 bases, with 9 bases between the two germline ends. This CDR3 has 12 residues.

At least ten counts were recorded for this clone. The gene calls are TRBV7-9 and TRBJ2-1; D remains unclear. In germline, CDR1 is SEHNR, CDR2 FQNEAQ (reference sequence). This CDR3 comprises 14 residues. Trimming took 0 bases from V and 3 from J, leaving 6 bases between them. CDR3 bases: TGTGCCAGCAGCTTAGCCGCACTCTACAATGAGCAGTTCTTC. Its translation is CASSLAALYNEQFF.

V usage is TRBV6-1 and J usage is TRBJ2-3, with 7 positions matching TRBD2. Trimming at V came to 0 bases and at J to 0 bases, leaving 0 bases not matched to a gene. Germline CDR1 is MNHNS and CDR2 is SASEGT. This CDR3 has 15 residues. The CDR3 loop reads CASSEASGSTDTQYF. CDR3 in DNA: TGTGCCAGCAGTGAAGCTAGCGGGAGCACAGATACGCAGTATTTT.

In this sample, this clone turned up many times. V and J are TRBV24-1 and TRBJ2-3; 8 bases match TRBD1. Germline loops: CDR1 KGHDR, CDR2 SFDVKD. The CDR3 sequence is 14 residues long. With V trimmed by 6 bases and J by 6 bases, 7 bases remained unmatched. The chain's CDR3 is CATSRGQGADTQYF. CDR3 nucleotide sequence: TGTGCCACCAGTCGTGGACAGGGTGCTGATACGCAGTATTTT.

The chain is built from TRBV28 and TRBJ2-7; D tentatively reads TRBD1 or TRBD2 (5 bases each). V lost 5 bases, J lost 6 bases, and 14 bases lay in between. CDR3 length equals 13 residues. Germline V CDR1 and CDR2: MDHEN, SYDVKM. The CDR3 coding sequence is TGTGCCAGCAGTCCTCCGGGACGAAGCGAGCAGTACTTC. Translating it yields CASSPPGRSEQYF. The complete variable domain, with remaining parts taken from reference TRBV28 and TRBJ2-7, reads DVKVTQSSRYLVKRTGEKVFLECVQDMDHENMFWYRQDPGLGLRLIYFSYDVKMKEKGDIPEGYSVSREKKERFSLILESASTNQTSMYLCASSPPGRSEQYFGPGTRLTVT.

Details on this clone: The same CDR3 is also encoded by other DNA sequences in this sample. The rearrangement links TRBV7-9 to TRBJ1-1, with 9 bases that match TRBD1. Germline loops: CDR1 SEHNR, CDR2 FQNEAQ (reference sequence). J was trimmed by 0 bases and V by 5 bases; bases with no gene match: 4. The CDR3 runs 15 residues. CDR3 region: CASSEGQGLNTEAFF. The CDR3, as DNA: TGTGCCAGCAGCGAGGGACAGGGACTGAACACTGAAGCTTTCTTT.

This clone was counted at least ten times. V usage is TRBV6-2 or TRBV6-3 and J usage is TRBJ1-5; possible D gene TRBD1, 6 bases. Germline-derived CDR1 and CDR2 are MNHEY and SVGEGT. The V and J ends lost 8 bases and 10 bases respectively, with 27 bases between them. This CDR3 contains 16 residues. For the CDR3, the DNA is TGTGCCAGCCTTAGGGGGGGGGACGCAGAAAGATCACCCCAGCATTTT. Amino acids: CASLRGGDAERSPQHF.

V usage is TRBV6-5 and J usage is TRBJ2-7, with TRBD2 as a possible D gene (7 bases). V was cut by 4 bases and J by 1 base, with 14 bases left in between. This CDR3 region has 15 residues. Germline assignment: CDR1 MNHEY and CDR2 SVGAGI. The CDR3 sequence is CASSSAGEGSYEQYF. The CDR3 DNA sequence: TGTGCCAGCAGTTCGGCAGGGGAGGGGTCCTACGAGCAGTACTTC.

This clone was seen a few times. V gene TRBV6-1 combines with J gene TRBJ1-1; weak D call: TRBD1 (6 bases). Germline assignment: CDR1 MNHNS and CDR2 SASEGT. CDR3 length: 13 amino acids. Trimming stripped 6 bases from V and 4 bases from J, with 12 bases between. CDR3 DNA sequence: TGTGCCAGCAGGCAGGGGTGGCGCACTGAAGCTTTCTTT. It is translated as CASRQGWRTEAFF.

In its sample, this clone was seen many times. This chain joins TRBV14 and TRBJ1-2, with D possibly being TRBD1 (5 bases). CDR1 is SGHDN and CDR2 is FVKESK in the germline V gene. CDR3 size: 15 residues. V lost 2 bases, J lost 7 bases, and 17 bases lay in between. CDR3 protein: CASSQPRGPLGGYTF. The DNA of the CDR3 is TGTGCCAGCAGCCAACCGCGGGGACCTCTGGGTGGCTACACCTTC. The full variable domain, with the rest looked up from reference TRBV14 and TRBJ1-2, is EAGVTQFPSHSVIEKGQTVTLRCDPISGHDNLYWYRRVMGKEIKFLLHFVKESKQDESGMPNNRFLAERTGGTYSTLKVQPAELEDSGVYFCASSQPRGPLGGYTFGSGTRLTVV.